These 30 T cell receptor beta chains share one sample of origin, sequenced in a study of T cell changes during pregnancy in multiple sclerosis. Repertoires were generated with immunoSEQ multiplex PCR, while TCRdb's copy carries only in-frame clones and drops some. The sample yields about 20,000 clones, roughly nine tenths seen once. This specimen was CD8+ T cells from peripheral blood mononuclear cells, taken after pregnancy. These receptors all come from a female donor in good health, enrolled as a control in a pregnancy study.

The rearrangement joins TRBV5-6 to TRBJ2-1, with no clear D. CDR1 and CDR2 from the germline V gene are SGHDT and YYEEEE. This CDR3 contains 18 residues. Trimming took off 1 base at V and 3 bases at J, with 20 bases between the two ends. The CDR3 nucleotides read TGTGCCAGCAGCTTGTTGGGTCAGGTCGGTCTTCACTACAATGAGCAGTTCTTC. This translates into CASSLLGQVGLHYNEQFF.

This chain uses TRBV5-4 with TRBJ2-7, with D perhaps TRBD1 (6 bases). Germline V lookup: CDR1 SGHNT, CDR2 YYREEE (reference sequence). This CDR3 is 15 amino acids long. Trimming shortened V by 4 bases and J by 1 base, and 15 bases separated the two germline ends. The CDR3 DNA sequence: TGTGCCAGCAGCATCAGGGGTAAGGGGTCCTACGAGCAGTACTTC. This sequence encodes CASSIRGKGSYEQYF.

The chain joins TRBV27 to TRBJ2-1; TRBD2 agrees at 7 bases. This CDR3 is 15 amino acids long. Germline CDR1 MNHEY, CDR2 SMNVEV (reference sequence). V lost 3 bases to trimming and J lost 3 bases; unmatched junction nucleotides: 5. CDR3 sequence: CASSFGASGYNEQFF. CDR3 nucleotides: TGTGCCAGCAGTTTTGGGGCTAGCGGCTACAATGAGCAGTTCTTC.

The chain recombines TRBV19 with TRBJ1-1, with 9 positions matching TRBD1. From germline, CDR1 is LNHDA and CDR2 SQIVND (reference sequence). This CDR3 is built from 15 residues. V was pared by 4 bases and J by 6 bases, with 9 bases of the junction left unmatched. The CDR3 sequence: CASSRGDRVGAEAFF. The CDR3 DNA is TGTGCCAGTAGTAGGGGGGACAGGGTGGGCGCTGAAGCTTTCTTT.

A few counts support this clone. The rearrangement links TRBV7-9 to TRBJ1-5; 7 positions match TRBD1. Looked up from germline, CDR1 is SEHNR and CDR2 is FQNEAQ (reference sequence). This CDR3 is built from 15 residues. Trimming at V came to 5 bases and at J to 0 bases, leaving 4 bases not matched to a gene. The CDR3 protein is CASSPQGDSNQPQHF. The CDR3 region has the DNA TGTGCCAGCAGCCCTCAGGGGGATAGCAATCAGCCCCAGCATTTT.

The chain combines TRBV19 with TRBJ1-2; D remains unclear. Germline assignment: CDR1 LNHDA and CDR2 SQIVND (reference sequence). The CDR3 covers 10 residues. CDR3 coding DNA: TGTGCTTCTAGAAGCTATGGCTACACCTTC. Protein product: CASRSYGYTF. Together with reference TRBV19 and TRBJ1-2, the CDR3 gives the full variable domain: DGGITQSPKYLFRKEGQNVTLSCEQNLNHDAMYWYRQDPGQGLRLIYYSQIVNDFQKGDIAEGYSVSREKKESFPLTVTSAQKNPTAFYLCASRSYGYTFGSGTRLTVV.

The chain has TRBV10-2 and TRBJ2-7, with 7 bases matching TRBD2. Germline CDR1 and CDR2: WSHSY and SAAADI. The junction had 0 bases not matched to a gene; V was cut back by 3 bases and J by 1 base. The CDR3 covers 13 residues. The CDR3 DNA sequence: TGCGCCAGCAGTGATAGCGGGTCCTACGAGCAGTACTTC. This gives the protein CASSDSGSYEQYF.

The gene calls are TRBV1 and TRBJ2-5; the table gives TRBD1 as D, unverified against the DNA. TRBV1 is deemed a pseudogene. The CDR3 has 15 amino acids. The CDR3, as DNA: TGCACCAGCAGCCAAAATCCCCAAGGGGCTGAGACCCAGTACTTC. This sequence encodes CTSSQNPQGAETQYF.

The chain carries TRBV21-1 and TRBJ2-2; the D segment call TRBD1 is taken from the table without a DNA check. TRBV21-1 is a known pseudogene. The CDR3 totals 15 residues. This chain's CDR3 is CASSPTGRGTGELFF. The CDR3 DNA is TGTGCCAGCAGTCCCACTGGGCGTGGGACCGGGGAGCTGTTTTTT.

CDR3 sequence: CASSPGTSIDEQFF. CDR3 bases: TGTGCCAGCAGCCCCGGGACTAGCATAGATGAGCAGTTCTTC. The J gene is TRBJ2-1, the V gene TRBV13; TRBD2 matches at 9 bases. CDR3 length: 14 amino acids. In germline, CDR1 is PRHDT, CDR2 FYEKMQ (reference sequence). V was pared by 5 bases and J by 8 bases, with 7 bases of the junction left unmatched.

This chain connects TRBV5-1 to TRBJ1-1; TRBD1 matches 7 bases. Germline V gene data show CDR1 as SGHRS and CDR2 as YFSETQ. The V and J ends lost 4 bases and 0 bases, in that order; junction bases with no gene match: 6. The CDR3 is 15 residues long. CDR3 sequence (DNA): TGCGCCAGCAGCAAAATGACAGGGCTGAACACTGAAGCTTTCTTT. This translates into CASSKMTGLNTEAFF. Complete variable domain (other parts from reference TRBV5-1 and TRBJ1-1): KAGVTQTPRYLIKTRGQQVTLSCSPISGHRSVSWYQQTPGQGLQFLFEYFSETQRNKGNFPGRFSGRQFSNSRSEMNVSTLELGDSALYLCASSKMTGLNTEAFFGQGTRLTVV.

The genes are TRBV4-2 and TRBJ2-5, with 10 bases matching TRBD2. Germline CDR1 is LGHNA and CDR2 is YNFKEQ. V dropped 4 bases and J dropped 2; count of bases not matched to a gene: 7. The CDR3 has 16 residues. The CDR3 sequence is CASSLGLAELQETQYF. In DNA form, the CDR3 reads TGTGCCAGCAGCCTAGGACTAGCGGAGTTACAAGAGACCCAGTACTTC.

The rearrangement uses TRBV19 and TRBJ1-2; TRBD1 aligns across 8 bases. CDR3 length: 14 amino acids. The germline gives CDR1 LNHDA, CDR2 SQIVND (reference sequence). Trimming removed 5 bases from V and 8 bases from J; junction bases left unmatched: 10. The CDR3 loop is CASSPWTGFEGYTF. For the CDR3, the DNA is TGTGCCAGTAGTCCTTGGACAGGGTTTGAGGGCTACACCTTC.

This sequence joins TRBV5-6 and TRBJ2-7; 8 bases align to TRBD2. The CDR3 sequence is 15 residues long. Germline V gene data show CDR1 as SGHDT and CDR2 as YYEEEE. Trimming cost V 0 bases and J 2 bases; bases outside gene matches: 4. CDR3 amino acids: CASSLVVAGPYEQYF. CDR3 DNA: TGTGCCAGCAGCTTGGTGGTAGCGGGGCCCTACGAGCAGTACTTC.

Written as DNA, the CDR3 is TGTGCCAGCATGGTGACTAGCGGGGCCCCGTGGGACCAGTACTTC. Translating it yields CASMVTSGAPWDQYF. The J gene is TRBJ2-5, the V gene TRBV5-6, with 11 bases lining up with TRBD2. Germline-derived CDR1 and CDR2 are SGHDT and YYEEEE. The CDR3 contains 15 residues. The ends lost 6 bases at V and 10 bases at J; junction bases unmatched: 14.

This clone has a single count. The chain links TRBV19 to TRBJ2-7, with 8 bases fitting TRBD1. The CDR3 totals 13 residues. Unmatched junction bases numbered 2, after V lost 4 bases and J lost 3 bases. CDR1 and CDR2 from the germline V gene are LNHDA and SQIVND (reference sequence). CDR3 DNA: TGTGCCAGTAGTACTGGGACAGGCTACGAGCAGTACTTC. Translated, it gives CASSTGTGYEQYF.

The V call is TRBV9, the J call TRBJ1-1, with TRBD1 as a possible D gene (6 bases). The CDR3 spans 13 residues. CDR1 is SGDLS, CDR2 YYNGEE, per germline. Trimming took off 3 bases at V and 2 bases at J, with 8 bases between the two ends. In nucleotides, the CDR3 is TGTGCCAGCAGCGAACAGGGTAACACTGAAGCTTTCTTT. Its protein is CASSEQGNTEAFF.

The chain employs TRBV11-2 and TRBJ1-2; D might be TRBD1 (6 bases). There are 16 residues in the CDR3. Germline CDR1 and CDR2: SGHAT and FQNNGV. Trimming pared 3 bases from V and 0 bases from J, leaving 14 bases between. The CDR3 sequence is CASSFNRDPSNYGYTF. CDR3 bases: TGTGCCAGCAGCTTCAACAGGGATCCATCTAACTATGGCTACACCTTC. Full variable domain (missing parts from reference TRBV11-2 and TRBJ1-2): EAGVAQSPRYKIIEKRQSVAFWCNPISGHATLYWYQQILGQGPKLLIQFQNNGVVDDSQLPKDRFSAERLKGVDSTLKIQPAKLEDSAVYLCASSFNRDPSNYGYTFGSGTRLTVV.

The chain uses TRBV27 and TRBJ2-3, with D perhaps matching TRBD1 (5 bases). The J call is doubtful: the DNA matches TRBJ1-5 better. CDR1 and CDR2 from the germline V gene are MNHEY and SMNVEV (reference sequence). The CDR3 has 18 amino acids. The CDR3 nucleotides read TGTGCCAGCAGTCCTTCCGGGACTAGCGGGGGGTGGGGAGATACGCAGCATTTT. It yields the protein CASSPSGTSGGWGDTQHF.

The gene calls are TRBV11-2 and TRBJ2-7; D is undetermined. The CDR3 sequence is 12 residues long. V gave up 0 bases and J gave up 6 bases, with 6 bases separating them. Germline CDR1 SGHAT, CDR2 FQNNGV. Here the CDR3 reads CASSLEPVEQYF. CDR3 sequence (DNA): TGTGCCAGCAGCTTAGAACCGGTCGAGCAGTACTTC.

Comments on this clone: The final CDR3 position lacks the conserved phenylalanine or tryptophan, pointing to a likely read error. The limits of the CDR3 on the DNA are not certain, so only TCRdb's listed CDR3 is given. The rearrangement joins TRBV29-1 to TRBJ2-4; the DNA was not used to check the table's D call, TRBD1. Germline lookup yields CDR1 SQVTM and CDR2 ANQGSEA. The CDR3 spans 12 residues, counting both ends. CDR3 region: CSVEDQEGALQV.

This chain links TRBV18 with TRBJ1-1, with 7 bases identical to TRBD1. CDR1 and CDR2 from the germline V gene are KGHSH and LQKENI. Losses at the gene ends were 0 bases for V and 1 base for J; bases not matched to a gene: 2. This CDR3 has 15 residues. Here the CDR3 reads CASSPPDRPNTEAFF. The CDR3 DNA follows: TGTGCCAGCTCACCACCGGACAGGCCGAACACTGAAGCTTTCTTT.

The CDR3 DNA sequence: TGTGCCAGTAGTCCACGACAGGGCCCCAATCAGCCCCAGCATTTT. Protein product: CASSPRQGPNQPQHF. V usage is TRBV19 and J usage is TRBJ1-5, with TRBD1 identical over 7 bases. V lost 5 bases to trimming and J lost 3 bases; unmatched junction nucleotides: 7. The CDR3 loop spans 15 amino acids. Per germline, CDR1 LNHDA and CDR2 SQIVND (reference sequence).

In its sample, this clone was seen a few times. This chain joins TRBV2 and TRBJ2-7; the match to TRBD2 covers 7 bases. J gave up 3 bases and V 7 bases, and 3 bases lay outside the gene matches. This CDR3 region has 12 residues. Germline CDR1 SNHLY, CDR2 FYNNEI. DNA for the CDR3: TGTGCCAGCATGGGGGGGAACTACGAGCAGTACTTC. It specifies CASMGGNYEQYF.

This chain links TRBV7-8 with TRBJ1-1; TRBD1 agrees at 7 bases. The CDR3 totals 13 residues. Per germline, CDR1 SGHVS and CDR2 FQNEAQ. V lost 5 bases to trimming and J lost 3 bases; unmatched junction nucleotides: 3. As DNA, the CDR3 is TGTGCCAGCAGCCCCGGGACAGACACTGAAGCTTTCTTT. Protein: CASSPGTDTEAFF.

This chain connects TRBV7-9 to TRBJ1-1; tentative D call: TRBD1 (5 bases). This CDR3 region has 13 residues. Trimming stripped 5 bases from V and 1 base from J, with 8 bases between. From germline, CDR1 is SEHNR and CDR2 FQNEAQ (reference sequence). The CDR3, as DNA: TGTGCCAGCAGCCCCCAGGGGAACACTGAAGCTTTCTTT. This translates into CASSPQGNTEAFF. The full variable domain, completed using reference TRBV7-9 and TRBJ1-1, is DTGVSQNPRHKITKRGQNVTFRCDPISEHNRLYWYRQTLGQGPEFLTYFQNEAQLEKSRLLSDRFSAERPKGSFSTLEIQRTEQGDSAMYLCASSPQGNTEAFFGQGTRLTVV.

This sequence joins TRBV1 and TRBJ2-6; the D call in the table, TRBD1, was not verified against the DNA. TRBV1 is a pseudogene locus. The CDR3 consists of 15 residues. CDR3 protein: CTSSQDRQGANVLTF. In nucleotides, the CDR3 is TGCACCAGCAGCCAGGATAGACAGGGGGCCAACGTCCTGACTTTC.

The V gene is TRBV5-4, the J gene TRBJ1-2; a possible D gene is TRBD1 (6 bases). Germline CDR1 SGHNT, CDR2 YYREEE (reference sequence). The V gene lost 3 bases and the J gene lost 6 bases, with 12 bases spanning the gap. This CDR3 region has 13 residues. CDR3 in DNA: TGTGCCAGCAGCTCTGGACAGATCGATGGCTACACCTTC. Its protein product is CASSSGQIDGYTF.

The chain employs TRBV6-4 and TRBJ2-2; TRBD2 matches at 11 bases. CDR1 and CDR2 (germline): MRHNA, SNTAGT. V trimming: 0 bases; J trimming: 6 bases; junction bases outside the gene matches: 6. This CDR3 comprises 17 residues. The CDR3 is CASSDSATSGKAGELFF. The DNA for the CDR3 is TGTGCCAGCAGTGACTCGGCGACTAGCGGGAAGGCCGGGGAGCTGTTTTTT.

The V and J genes are TRBV6-1 and TRBJ2-7; D is uncertain. Germline CDR1 MNHNS, CDR2 SASEGT. V was pared by 6 bases and J by 4 bases, with 7 bases between. This CDR3 spans 11 amino acids. CDR3 sequence (DNA): TGTGCCAGCAGGTCTCAGTACGAGCAGTACTTC. The encoded protein is CASRSQYEQYF.